This T cell receptor beta chain was profiled in a study of human T cells and chemical hapten exposure. Study-level points and caveats: Sensitizing with DPC caused no change in TCRs above 1 in 1000 frequency.

Time point in this sample: healthy volunteer bleed at 6 weeks. Extraction of total RNA was performed on unfractionated whole blood. With regard to this clonotype: What it binds is not known. No conserved phenylalanine or tryptophan is present at the end of the CDR3, so a read error is the likely explanation.

The study's library attached unique molecular identifiers to single cDNA molecules. Authors' processing steps: With a range of 23,224 to 690,600, the median per sample was around 97,000 TCRs. TCRdb reprocessed the RACE reads via MiXCR and lists one record per CDR3 protein. These V and J calls originate from TCRdb's pipeline instead of the authors' own analysis. Among more than 60,000 distinct CDR3 sequences listed, 8.6% were seen once. CDR1 is MNHNY, CDR2 SVGAGI, per germline (reference sequence). Trimming cost V 10 bases and J 0 bases, with 16 bases left between them. The CDR3 covers 15 residues. Source material: whole blood. This chain joins TRBV6-6 and TRBJ1-3; D not certain. The receptor was derived from a male donor in good health. Some clones in this sample may be carry-over from other donors' samples. The chain's CDR3 is CATQDGPSSGNTIYY. The CDR3 nucleotides are TGTGCCACCCAGGACGGTCCGAGCTCTGGAAACACCATATATTAT.